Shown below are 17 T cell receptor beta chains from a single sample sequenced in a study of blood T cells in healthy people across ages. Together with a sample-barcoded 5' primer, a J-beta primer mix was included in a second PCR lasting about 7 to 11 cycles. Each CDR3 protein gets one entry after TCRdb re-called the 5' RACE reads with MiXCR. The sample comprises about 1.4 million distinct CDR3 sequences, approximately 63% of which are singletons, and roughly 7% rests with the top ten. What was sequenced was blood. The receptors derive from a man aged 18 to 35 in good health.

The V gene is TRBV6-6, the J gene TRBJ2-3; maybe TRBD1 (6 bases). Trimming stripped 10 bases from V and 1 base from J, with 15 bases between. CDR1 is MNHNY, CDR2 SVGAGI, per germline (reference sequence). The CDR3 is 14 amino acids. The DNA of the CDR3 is TGTGCCACCGGTGACAGGATCCGCACAGATACGCAGTATTTT. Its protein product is CATGDRIRTDTQYF.

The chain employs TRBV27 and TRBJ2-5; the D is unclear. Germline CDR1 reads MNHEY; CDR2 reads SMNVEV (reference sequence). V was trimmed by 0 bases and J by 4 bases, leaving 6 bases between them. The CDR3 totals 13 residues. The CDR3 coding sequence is TGTGCCAGCAGTTTATCGGTCAGAGAGACCCAGTACTTC. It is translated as CASSLSVRETQYF.

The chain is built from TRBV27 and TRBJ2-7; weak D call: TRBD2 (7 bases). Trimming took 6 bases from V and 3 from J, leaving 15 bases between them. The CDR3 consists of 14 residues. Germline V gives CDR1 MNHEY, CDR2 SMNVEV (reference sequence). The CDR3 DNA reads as TGTGCCAGCAGGCCGGGGGCTAGCGGCTACGAGCAGTACTTC. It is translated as CASRPGASGYEQYF.

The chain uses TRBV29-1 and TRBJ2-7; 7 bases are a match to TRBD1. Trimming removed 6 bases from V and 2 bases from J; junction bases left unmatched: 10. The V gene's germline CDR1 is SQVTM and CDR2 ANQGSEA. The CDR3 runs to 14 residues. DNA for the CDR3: TGCAGCGTCGCCCTGAGGGGGCCCGCCTACGAGCAGTACTTC. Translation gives CSVALRGPAYEQYF.

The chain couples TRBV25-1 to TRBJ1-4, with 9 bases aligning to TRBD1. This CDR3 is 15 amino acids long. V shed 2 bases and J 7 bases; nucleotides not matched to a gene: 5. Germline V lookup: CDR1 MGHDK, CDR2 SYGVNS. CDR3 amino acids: CASSEGTGLGEKLFF. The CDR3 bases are TGTGCCAGCAGTGAAGGGACAGGGTTGGGTGAAAAACTGTTTTTT.

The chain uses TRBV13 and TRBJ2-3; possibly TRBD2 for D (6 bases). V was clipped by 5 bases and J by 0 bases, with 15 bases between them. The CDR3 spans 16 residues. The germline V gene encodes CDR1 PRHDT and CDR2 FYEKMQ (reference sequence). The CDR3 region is CASSLKVGTSTDTQYF. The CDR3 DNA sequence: TGTGCCAGCAGCCTCAAAGTGGGGACTAGCACAGATACGCAGTATTTT.

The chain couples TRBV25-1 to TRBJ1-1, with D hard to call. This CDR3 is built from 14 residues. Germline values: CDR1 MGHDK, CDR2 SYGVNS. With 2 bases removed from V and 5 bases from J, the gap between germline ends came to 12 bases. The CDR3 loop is CASSERGFVTEAFF. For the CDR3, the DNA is TGTGCCAGCAGTGAAAGAGGGTTTGTAACTGAAGCTTTCTTT.

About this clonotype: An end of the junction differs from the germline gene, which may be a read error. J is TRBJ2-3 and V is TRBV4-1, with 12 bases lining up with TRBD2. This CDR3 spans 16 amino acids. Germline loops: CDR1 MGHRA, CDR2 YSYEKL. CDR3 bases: TGCGCCAGCAGCCCGGTGCTAGCGGGGGGGCGGGATACGCTGTATTTT. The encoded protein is CASSPVLAGGRDTLYF.

CDR3 protein: CSVEDSLYNEQFF. The DNA for the CDR3 is TGCAGCGTCGAGGACAGCCTCTACAATGAGCAGTTCTTC. The chain uses TRBV29-1 and TRBJ2-1, with a weak D call TRBD1 (6 bases). V was cut by 6 bases and J by 3 bases, with 12 bases left in between. This CDR3 contains 13 residues. Looked up from germline, CDR1 is SQVTM and CDR2 is ANQGSEA.

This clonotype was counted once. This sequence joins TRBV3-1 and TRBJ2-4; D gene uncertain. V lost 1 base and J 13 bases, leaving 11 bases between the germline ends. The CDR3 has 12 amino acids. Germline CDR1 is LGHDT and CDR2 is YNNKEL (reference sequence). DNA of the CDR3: TGTGCCAGCAGCCAAGGTCACACATCCCAGTACTTC. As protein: CASSQGHTSQYF.

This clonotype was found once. CDR3 sequence (DNA): TGCGCCAGCAGCCTCCGTCAGCCCTCCTACGAGCAGTACTTC. It encodes CASSLRQPSYEQYF. The chain joins TRBV5-1 to TRBJ2-7, with unresolved D. V lost 4 bases to trimming and J lost 0 bases, with 11 bases between them. Germline assignment: CDR1 SGHRS and CDR2 YFSETQ. This CDR3 is built from 14 residues.

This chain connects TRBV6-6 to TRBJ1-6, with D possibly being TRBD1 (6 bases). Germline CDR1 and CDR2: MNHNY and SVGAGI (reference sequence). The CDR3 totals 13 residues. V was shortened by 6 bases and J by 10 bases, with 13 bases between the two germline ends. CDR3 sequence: CASRGRGSSPLHF. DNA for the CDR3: TGTGCCAGCAGGGGCAGGGGAAGCTCACCCCTCCACTTT.

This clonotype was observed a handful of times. The CDR3 region is CASGSYRGFGDTQYF. As DNA, the CDR3 is TGTGCCAGCGGCTCTTACAGGGGCTTTGGGGATACGCAGTATTTT. This chain joins TRBV27 and TRBJ2-3, with 7 bases identical to TRBD1. Germline V gives CDR1 MNHEY, CDR2 SMNVEV (reference sequence). The CDR3 runs 15 residues. The V and J ends lost 8 bases and 6 bases, in that order; junction bases with no gene match: 14.

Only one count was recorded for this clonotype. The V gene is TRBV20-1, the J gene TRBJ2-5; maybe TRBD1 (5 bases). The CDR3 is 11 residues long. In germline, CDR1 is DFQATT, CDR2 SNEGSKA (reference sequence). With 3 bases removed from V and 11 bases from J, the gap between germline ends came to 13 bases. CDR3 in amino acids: CSASVQDEQYF. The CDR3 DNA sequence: TGCAGTGCTAGTGTACAGGATGAGCAGTACTTC.

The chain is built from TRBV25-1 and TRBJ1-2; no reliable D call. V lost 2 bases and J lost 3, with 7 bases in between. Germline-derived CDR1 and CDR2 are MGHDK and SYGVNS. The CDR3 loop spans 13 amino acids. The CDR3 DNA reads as TGTGCCAGCAGTGAAACAGTCTACTATGGCTACACCTTC. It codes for CASSETVYYGYTF.

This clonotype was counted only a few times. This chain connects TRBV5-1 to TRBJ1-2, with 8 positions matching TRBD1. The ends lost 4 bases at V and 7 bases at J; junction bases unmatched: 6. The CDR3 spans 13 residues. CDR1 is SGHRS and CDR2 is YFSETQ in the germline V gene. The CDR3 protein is CASSGIDRGGYTF. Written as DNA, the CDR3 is TGCGCCAGCAGCGGGATCGACAGGGGTGGCTACACCTTC. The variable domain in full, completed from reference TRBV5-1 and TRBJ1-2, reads KAGVTQTPRYLIKTRGQQVTLSCSPISGHRSVSWYQQTPGQGLQFLFEYFSETQRNKGNFPGRFSGRQFSNSRSEMNVSTLELGDSALYLCASSGIDRGGYTFGSGTRLTVV.

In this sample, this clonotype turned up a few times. Written as DNA, the CDR3 is TGTGCCAGCAGTGAAGAAGGAGCCAAAAACATTCAGTACTTC. Protein sequence: CASSEEGAKNIQYF. The chain joins TRBV2 to TRBJ2-4, with unresolved D. V dropped 1 base and J dropped 0 bases, with 4 bases sitting between them. The CDR3 spans 14 residues. Looked up from germline, CDR1 is SNHLY and CDR2 is FYNNEI.